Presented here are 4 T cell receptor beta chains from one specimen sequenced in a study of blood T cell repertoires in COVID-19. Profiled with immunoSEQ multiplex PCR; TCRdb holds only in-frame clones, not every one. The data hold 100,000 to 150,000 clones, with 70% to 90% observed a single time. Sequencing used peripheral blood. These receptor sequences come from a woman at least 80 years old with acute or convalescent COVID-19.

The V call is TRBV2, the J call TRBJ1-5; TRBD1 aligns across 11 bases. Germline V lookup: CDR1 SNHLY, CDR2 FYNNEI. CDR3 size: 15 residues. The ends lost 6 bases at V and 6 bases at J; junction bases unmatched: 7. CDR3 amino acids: CASSRDRGFSQPQHF. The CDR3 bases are TGTGCCAGCAGCCGGGACAGGGGGTTCAGTCAGCCCCAGCATTTT.

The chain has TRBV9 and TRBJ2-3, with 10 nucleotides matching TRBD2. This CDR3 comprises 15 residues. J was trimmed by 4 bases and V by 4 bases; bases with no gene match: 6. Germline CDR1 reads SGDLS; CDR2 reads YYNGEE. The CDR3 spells CASSSSGSSADTQYF. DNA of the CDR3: TGTGCCAGCAGCTCTAGCGGGAGTTCCGCAGATACGCAGTATTTT.

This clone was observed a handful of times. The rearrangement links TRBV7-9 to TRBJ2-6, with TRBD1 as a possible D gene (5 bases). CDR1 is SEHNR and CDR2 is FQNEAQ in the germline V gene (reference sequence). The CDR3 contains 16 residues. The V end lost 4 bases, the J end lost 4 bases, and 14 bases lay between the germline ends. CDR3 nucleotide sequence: TGTGCCAGCAGCTGGCAGGGCGGCGGAGGGGCCAACGTCCTGACTTTC. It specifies CASSWQGGGGANVLTF.

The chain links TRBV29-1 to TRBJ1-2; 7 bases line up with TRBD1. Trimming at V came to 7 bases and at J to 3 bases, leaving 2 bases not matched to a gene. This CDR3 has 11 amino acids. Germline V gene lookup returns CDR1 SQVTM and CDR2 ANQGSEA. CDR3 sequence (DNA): TGCAGCGCCGGGACAGACTATGGCTACACCTTC. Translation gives CSAGTDYGYTF.